This T cell receptor beta chain was captured by sequencing in a study of CD8 T cells in Susac syndrome. Reverse transcription of roughly 0.5 to 1 ug RNA was carried out with random hexamers. With immunoSEQ multiplex PCR, TCR beta CDR3 was amplified across 54 Vbeta and 13 Jbeta. One entry per CDR3 protein, called by TCRdb with MiXCR from the immunoSEQ multiplex PCR reads. This table has about 90,000 distinct CDR3 sequences, about 95% appearing once. Sequencing targeted TCR beta in blood CD8+ and CD4+ T cells. V shed 3 bases, J shed 5 bases, and the junction held 7 bases outside the gene matches. The CDR3 totals 14 residues. Germline values: CDR1 DFQATT, CDR2 SNEGSKA (reference sequence).

This sequence was found in a human donor with Susac syndrome. The genes are TRBV20-1 and TRBJ2-3; 8 nucleotides align to TRBD2. Sequenced sample: CD8+ T cells from PBMCs. CDR3 region: CSARIGGGEDTQYF. The CDR3 DNA reads as TGCAGTGCTAGGATCGGGGGGGGTGAAGATACGCAGTATTTT.